This T cell receptor beta chain is drawn from a study of blood T cell repertoires in COVID-19. The wider study: COVID-19 samples from acute and convalescent phases originated in the United States, Italy and Spain.

This clone was seen only a few times. Membership in each cohort depended on participant-reported clinical history. This CDR3 is 15 amino acids long. V shed 2 bases and J shed 0 bases, with 8 bases lying between them. The germline V gene encodes CDR1 MNHNS and CDR2 SASEGT. TCRdb's table, derived via immunoSEQ multiplex PCR, lists solely in-frame clones and lacks some. The table shows under 200,000 clones, with roughly 87% occurring only once. This sequence was found in a man in his fifties or sixties who had recovered from COVID-19. The chain recombines TRBV6-1 with TRBJ2-1, with no clear D. Sequencing was done on a sample of PBMCs or T cells enriched from blood (not recorded which). The CDR3 sequence is CASSENGGSYNEQFF. CDR3 bases: TGTGCCAGCAGTGAAAACGGTGGCTCCTACAATGAGCAGTTCTTC.